This note documents a single T cell receptor (beta chain) sequence. Antigen unknown. The germline gives CDR1 MNHEY, CDR2 SVGAGI. Trimming at V came to 3 bases and at J to 6 bases, leaving 6 bases not matched to a gene. This CDR3 is 14 amino acids long. This entry belongs to a study of Ad26.COV2.S vaccination and SARS-CoV-2 variants. The study's findings and limits: Marked by substantial breadth, spike-specific CD8+ and CD4+ T cell responses were reportedly seen after vaccination. Placebo and vaccine recipients had non-spike TCR breadth that was similar.

Method: immunoSEQ multiplex PCR; TCRdb's copy keeps in-frame clones and lacks some. Here the sample spans hundreds of thousands of clones, around 88% being singletons. Documented treatment: some 20 received Ad26.COV2.S at low or high dose, single or two shots; roughly five received placebo; per-sample allocation not given. The investigators took samples on day 63 after the first vaccine or placebo injection. Expression of Wuhan-strain SARS-CoV-2 spike came from the Ad26 vector that formed the vaccine. The receptor was derived from a person between 18 and 65 years old who received the Ad26.COV2.S COVID-19 vaccine or a placebo. This chain connects TRBV6-5 to TRBJ2-3; TRBD2 matches at 7 bases. Sequencing used peripheral blood, obtained in a trial of Ad26.COV2.S vaccine versus placebo. CDR3 protein: CASSYPMRGDTQYF. The CDR3 nucleotides are TGTGCCAGCAGTTATCCAATGCGGGGGGATACGCAGTATTTT.